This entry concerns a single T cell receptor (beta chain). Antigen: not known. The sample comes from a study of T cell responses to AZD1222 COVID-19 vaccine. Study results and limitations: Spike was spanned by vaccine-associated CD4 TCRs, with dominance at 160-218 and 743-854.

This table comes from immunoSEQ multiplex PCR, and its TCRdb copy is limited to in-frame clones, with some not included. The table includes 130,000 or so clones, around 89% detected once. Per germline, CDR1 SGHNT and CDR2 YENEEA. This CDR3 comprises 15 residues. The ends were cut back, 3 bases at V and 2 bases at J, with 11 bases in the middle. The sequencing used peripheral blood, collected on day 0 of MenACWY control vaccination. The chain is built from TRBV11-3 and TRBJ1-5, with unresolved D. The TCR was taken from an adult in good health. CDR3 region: CASSLGFGGNQPQHF. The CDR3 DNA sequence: TGTGCCAGCAGCTTGGGGTTCGGGGGCAATCAGCCCCAGCATTTT.